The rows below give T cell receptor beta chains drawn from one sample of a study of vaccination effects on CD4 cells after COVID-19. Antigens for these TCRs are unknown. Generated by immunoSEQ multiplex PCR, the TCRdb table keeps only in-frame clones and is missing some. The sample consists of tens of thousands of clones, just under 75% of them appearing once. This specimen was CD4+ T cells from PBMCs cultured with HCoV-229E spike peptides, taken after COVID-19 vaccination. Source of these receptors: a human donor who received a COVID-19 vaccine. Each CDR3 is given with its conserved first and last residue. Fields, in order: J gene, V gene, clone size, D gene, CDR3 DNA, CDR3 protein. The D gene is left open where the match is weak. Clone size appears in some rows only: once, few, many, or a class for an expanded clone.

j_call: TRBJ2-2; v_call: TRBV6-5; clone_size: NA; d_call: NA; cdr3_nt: TGTGCCAGCCGCACGACGGGAGTGGACACCGGGGAGCTGTTTTTT; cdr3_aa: CASRTTGVDTGELFF
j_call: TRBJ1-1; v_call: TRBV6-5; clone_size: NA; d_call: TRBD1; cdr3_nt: TGTGCCAGCAGTAACTCCTGGACAGGGCTATCAGCTTTCTTT; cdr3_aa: CASSNSWTGLSAFF
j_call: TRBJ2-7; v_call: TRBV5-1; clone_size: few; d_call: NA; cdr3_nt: TGCGCCAGCAGCCCTCCCTTAGCCGGAGGGCTCAACGAGCAGTACTTC; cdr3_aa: CASSPPLAGGLNEQYF
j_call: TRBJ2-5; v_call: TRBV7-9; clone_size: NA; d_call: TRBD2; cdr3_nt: TGTGCCAGCAGCGTAACTAGCGGTTACCAAGAGACCCAGTACTTC; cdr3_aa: CASSVTSGYQETQYF
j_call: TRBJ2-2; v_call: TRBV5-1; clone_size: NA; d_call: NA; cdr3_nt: TGCGCCAGTCAGAACACCGGGGAGCTGTTTTTT; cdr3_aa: CASQNTGELFF
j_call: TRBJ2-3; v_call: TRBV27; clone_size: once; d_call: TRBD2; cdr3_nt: TGTGCCAGCAGTTTAGAGTCTAGCGGGAGATACACAGATACGCAGTATTTT; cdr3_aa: CASSLESSGRYTDTQYF
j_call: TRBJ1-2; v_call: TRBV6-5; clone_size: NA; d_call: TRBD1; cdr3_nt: TGTGCCAGCCGACAGGGTACCTATGGCTACACCTTC; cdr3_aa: CASRQGTYGYTF
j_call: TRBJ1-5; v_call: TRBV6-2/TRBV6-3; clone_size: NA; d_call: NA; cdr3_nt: TGTGCCAGCAGTTACCGGTCTCGGGGTCAGCCCCAGCATTTT; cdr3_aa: CASSYRSRGQPQHF
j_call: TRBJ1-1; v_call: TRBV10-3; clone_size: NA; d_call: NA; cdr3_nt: TGTGCCATCAGGGAGGGTCTGAACACTGAAGCTTTCTTT; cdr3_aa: CAIREGLNTEAFF
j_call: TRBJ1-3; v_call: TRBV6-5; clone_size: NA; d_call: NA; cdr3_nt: TGTGCCAGCACACGGAGCTCTGGAAACACCATATATTTT; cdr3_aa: CASTRSSGNTIYF
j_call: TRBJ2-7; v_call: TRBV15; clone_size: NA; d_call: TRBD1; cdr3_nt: TGTGCCACCAGCAGAGACCGGACAGGTGACCACGAGCAGTACTTC; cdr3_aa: CATSRDRTGDHEQYF
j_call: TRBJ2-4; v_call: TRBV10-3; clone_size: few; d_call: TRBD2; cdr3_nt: TGTGCCATCAGTGAGTCGAGTCCAGCGGGAGGGCCATCCAAAAACATTCAGTACTTC; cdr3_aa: CAISESSPAGGPSKNIQYF
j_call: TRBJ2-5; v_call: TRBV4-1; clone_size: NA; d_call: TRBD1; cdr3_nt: TGCGCCAGCAGCCACCCGGACAGGGAGGAGACCCAGTACTTC; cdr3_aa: CASSHPDREETQYF
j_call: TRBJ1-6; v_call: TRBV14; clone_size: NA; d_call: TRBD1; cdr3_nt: TGTGCCAGCAGCACAAGACAGGGGGCTGTTTCACCCCTCCACTTT; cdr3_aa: CASSTRQGAVSPLHF
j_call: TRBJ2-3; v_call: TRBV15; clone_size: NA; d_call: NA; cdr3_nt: TGTGCCACCAGCAAGGGAACAGGGATTGCAGATACGCAGTATTTT; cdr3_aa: CATSKGTGIADTQYF
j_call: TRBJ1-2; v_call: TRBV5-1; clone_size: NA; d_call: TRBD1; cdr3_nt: TGCGCCAGCAGCTATTCGGACAGGGGCTATGGCTACACCTTC; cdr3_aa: CASSYSDRGYGYTF
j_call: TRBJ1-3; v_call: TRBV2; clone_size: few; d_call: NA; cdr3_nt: TGTGCCAGCAGAGCACTGGACAGTGGAAACACCATATATTTT; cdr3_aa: CASRALDSGNTIYF
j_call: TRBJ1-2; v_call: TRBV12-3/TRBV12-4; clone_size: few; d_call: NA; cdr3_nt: TGTGCCAGCAGTTTAGCCTCAGGGGTTGGCTACACCTTC; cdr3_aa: CASSLASGVGYTF
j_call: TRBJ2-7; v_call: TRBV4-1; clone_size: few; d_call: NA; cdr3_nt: TGCGCCAGCAGCCAAGAATGGCGACAGTCCCGAGCCCCCCACGAGCAGTACTTC; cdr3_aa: CASSQEWRQSRAPHEQYF
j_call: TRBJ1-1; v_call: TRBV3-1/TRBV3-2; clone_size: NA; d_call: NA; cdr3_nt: TGTGCCAGCAGGCCCCTAGACAGGAACACTGAAGCTTTCTTT; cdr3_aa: CASRPLDRNTEAFF
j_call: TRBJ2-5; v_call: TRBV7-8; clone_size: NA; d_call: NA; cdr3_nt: TGTGCCAGCAGCCCAGGAAGGGCCCCCCAGTACTTC; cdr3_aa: CASSPGRAPQYF
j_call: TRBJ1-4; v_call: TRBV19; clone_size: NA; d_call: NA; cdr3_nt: TGTGCCAGTAGTATAAGCGGACATACTTATGAAAAACTGTTTTTT; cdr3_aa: CASSISGHTYEKLFF
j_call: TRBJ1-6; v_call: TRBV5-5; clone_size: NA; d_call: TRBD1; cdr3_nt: TGTGCCAGCAGCTTGTTGGGGGGCATGGACAGGGTCCTTACACCCCTCCACTTT; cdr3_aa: CASSLLGGMDRVLTPLHF
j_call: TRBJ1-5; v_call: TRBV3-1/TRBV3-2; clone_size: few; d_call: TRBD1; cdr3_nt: TGTGCCAGCAGCGAGACAGGGGGCTACAATCAGCCCCAGCATTTT; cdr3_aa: CASSETGGYNQPQHF
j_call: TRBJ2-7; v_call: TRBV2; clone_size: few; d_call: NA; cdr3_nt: TGTGCCAGCAGGGACGCGGGGTACTACGAGCAGTACTTC; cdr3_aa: CASRDAGYYEQYF
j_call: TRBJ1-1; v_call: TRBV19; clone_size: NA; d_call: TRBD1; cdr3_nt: TGTGCCAGTAGTAAAGGGACAGTTGAAGCTTTCTTT; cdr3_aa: CASSKGTVEAFF
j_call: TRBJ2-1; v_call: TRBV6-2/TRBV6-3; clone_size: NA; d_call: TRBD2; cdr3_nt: TGTGCCAGCAGTTACGAACGACTAGCGGGAGAAGGACCCTACAATGAGCAGTTCTTC; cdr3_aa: CASSYERLAGEGPYNEQFF
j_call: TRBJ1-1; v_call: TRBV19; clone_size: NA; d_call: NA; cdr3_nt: TGTGCCAGTAGGGGGACAAACACTGAAGCTTTCTTT; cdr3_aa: CASRGTNTEAFF
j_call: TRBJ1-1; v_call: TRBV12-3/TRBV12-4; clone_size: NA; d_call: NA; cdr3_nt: TGTGCCAGCAGCACCGTCCCCACTGAAGCTTTCTTT; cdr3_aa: CASSTVPTEAFF
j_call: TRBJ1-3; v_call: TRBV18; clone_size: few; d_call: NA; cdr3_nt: TGTGCCAGCTCACCGACGCACCGGGACGGAAGAAACACCATATATTTT; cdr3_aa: CASSPTHRDGRNTIYF
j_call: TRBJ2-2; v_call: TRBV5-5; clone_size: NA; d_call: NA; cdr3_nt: TGTGCCAGCAGGTTAGATTCGGTTCCCGGGGAGCTGTTTTTT; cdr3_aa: CASRLDSVPGELFF
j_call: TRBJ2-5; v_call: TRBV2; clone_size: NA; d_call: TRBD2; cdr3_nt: TGTGCCAGCAGGGGGGGACTAGCGGGGGAGAGGGCCCAGTACTTC; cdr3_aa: CASRGGLAGERAQYF
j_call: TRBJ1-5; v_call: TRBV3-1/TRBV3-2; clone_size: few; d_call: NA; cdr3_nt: TGTGCCAGCAGCCAAGGTCTGGTTCAGCCCCAGCATTTT; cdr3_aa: CASSQGLVQPQHF
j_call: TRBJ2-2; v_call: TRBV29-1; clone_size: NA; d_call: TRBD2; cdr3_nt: TGCAGCCCGCCTTGTGCCTCACCGGGACTAAGCCCATCGAACACCGGGGAGCTGTTTTTT; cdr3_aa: CSPPCASPGLSPSNTGELFF
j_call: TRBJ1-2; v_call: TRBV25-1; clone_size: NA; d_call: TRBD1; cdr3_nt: TGTGCCAGCAGTGAATCGGGACAGTATGGCTACACCTTC; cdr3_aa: CASSESGQYGYTF
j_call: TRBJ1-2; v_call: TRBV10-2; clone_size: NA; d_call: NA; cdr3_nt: TGCGCCAGCAGTGGTGACAGGATCTCCCATGGCTACACCTTC; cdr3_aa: CASSGDRISHGYTF
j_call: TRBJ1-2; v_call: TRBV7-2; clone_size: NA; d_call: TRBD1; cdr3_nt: TGTGCCAGCACCCAGGGACAGGGATCGCATGGCTACACCTTC; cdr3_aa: CASTQGQGSHGYTF
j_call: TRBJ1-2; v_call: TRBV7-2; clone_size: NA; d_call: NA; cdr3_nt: TGTGCCAGCAGCTTAGAGACGGGAGGCTACACCTTC; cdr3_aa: CASSLETGGYTF
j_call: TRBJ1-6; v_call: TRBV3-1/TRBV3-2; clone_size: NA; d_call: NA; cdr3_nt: TGTGCCAGCAGCCAAGAATCTGGGCAAAATTCACCCCTCCACTTT; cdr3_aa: CASSQESGQNSPLHF
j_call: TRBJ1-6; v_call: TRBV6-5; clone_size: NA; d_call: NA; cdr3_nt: TGTGCCAGCAGTTACTCAGGGTCACCCCTCCACTTT; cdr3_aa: CASSYSGSPLHF
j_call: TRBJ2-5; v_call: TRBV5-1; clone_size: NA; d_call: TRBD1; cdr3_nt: TGCGCCAGCAGTCCCAGGGGGCATGCGGGGACCCAGTACTTC; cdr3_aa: CASSPRGHAGTQYF
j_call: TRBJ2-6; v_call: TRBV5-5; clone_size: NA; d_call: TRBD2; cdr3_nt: TGTGCCAGCAGCTTACTAGCGGGAGGCTCTGGGGCCAACGTCCTGACTTTC; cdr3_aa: CASSLLAGGSGANVLTF
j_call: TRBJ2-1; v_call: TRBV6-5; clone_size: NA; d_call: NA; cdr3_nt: TGTGCCAGCAAGGAATGGGGAGACAATGAGCAGTTCTTC; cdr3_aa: CASKEWGDNEQFF
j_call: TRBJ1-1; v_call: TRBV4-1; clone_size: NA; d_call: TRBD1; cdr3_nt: TGCGCCAGCAGCCCAGGGGGACCTTGGAAGAACACTGAAGCTTTCTTT; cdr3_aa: CASSPGGPWKNTEAFF
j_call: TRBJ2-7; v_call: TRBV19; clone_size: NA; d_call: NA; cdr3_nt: TGTGCCAGTAGTATCCGACCTCGACAGGACTACGAGCAGTACTTC; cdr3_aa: CASSIRPRQDYEQYF
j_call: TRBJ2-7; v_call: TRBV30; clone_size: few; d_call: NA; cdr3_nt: TGTGCCTGGATGAGGGAGTCCTACGAGCAGTACTTC; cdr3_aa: CAWMRESYEQYF
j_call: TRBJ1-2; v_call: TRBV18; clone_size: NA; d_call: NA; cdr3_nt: TGTGCCAGCTCACGGGAACCAAACTATGGCTACACCTTC; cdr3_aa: CASSREPNYGYTF
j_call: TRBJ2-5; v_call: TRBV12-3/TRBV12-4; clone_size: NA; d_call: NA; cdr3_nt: TGTGCCAGCACTTTGGGGCAGCAAGAGACCCAGTACTTC; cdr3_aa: CASTLGQQETQYF